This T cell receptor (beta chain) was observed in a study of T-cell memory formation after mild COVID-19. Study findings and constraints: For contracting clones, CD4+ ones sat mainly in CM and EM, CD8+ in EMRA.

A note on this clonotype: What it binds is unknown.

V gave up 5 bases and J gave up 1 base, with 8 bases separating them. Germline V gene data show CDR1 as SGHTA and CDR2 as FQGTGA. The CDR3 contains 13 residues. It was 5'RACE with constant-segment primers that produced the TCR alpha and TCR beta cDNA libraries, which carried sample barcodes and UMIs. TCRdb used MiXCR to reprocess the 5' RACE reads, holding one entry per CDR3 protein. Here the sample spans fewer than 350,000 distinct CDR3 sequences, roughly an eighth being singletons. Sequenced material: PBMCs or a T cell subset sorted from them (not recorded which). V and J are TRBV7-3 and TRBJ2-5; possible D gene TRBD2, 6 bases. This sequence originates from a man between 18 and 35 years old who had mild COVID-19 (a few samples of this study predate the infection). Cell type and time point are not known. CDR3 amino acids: CASSRDFQETQYF. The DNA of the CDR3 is TGTGCCAGCAGCCGGGACTTCCAAGAGACCCAGTACTTC.